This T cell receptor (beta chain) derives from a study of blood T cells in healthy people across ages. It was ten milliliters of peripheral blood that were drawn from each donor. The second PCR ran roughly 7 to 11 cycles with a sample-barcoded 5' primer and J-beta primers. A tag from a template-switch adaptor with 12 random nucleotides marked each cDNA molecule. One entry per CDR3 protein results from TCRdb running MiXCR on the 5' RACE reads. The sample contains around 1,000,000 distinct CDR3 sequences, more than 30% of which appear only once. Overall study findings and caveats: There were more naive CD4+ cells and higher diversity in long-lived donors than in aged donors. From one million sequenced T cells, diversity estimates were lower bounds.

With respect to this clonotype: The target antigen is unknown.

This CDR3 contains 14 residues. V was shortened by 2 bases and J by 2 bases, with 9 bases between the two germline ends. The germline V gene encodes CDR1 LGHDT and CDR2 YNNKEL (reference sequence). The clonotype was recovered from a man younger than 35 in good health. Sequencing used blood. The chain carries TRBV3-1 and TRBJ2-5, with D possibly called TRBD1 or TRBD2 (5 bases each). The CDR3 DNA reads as TGTGCCAGCAGCCAACCGGGACGGCAAGAGACCCAGTACTTC. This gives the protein CASSQPGRQETQYF.